This T cell receptor (beta chain) was recovered during a study of response to subunit inactivated influenza vaccine. Points from the study as a whole: A suggestion made by the authors is that each seasonal influenza vaccination recruits few new T cells.

The germline V gene encodes CDR1 DFQATT and CDR2 SNEGSKA (reference sequence). The CDR3 contains 14 residues. The junction had 2 bases not matched to a gene; V was cut back by 1 base and J by 5 bases. Notes on this clonotype: Its antigen is currently unknown.

Using its own MiXCR run on the RT-PCR reads, TCRdb lists one record per CDR3 protein. The sample includes about 650,000 distinct CDR3 sequences, about a sixth of them seen just once. V and J are TRBV20-1 and TRBJ2-1; 10 nucleotides line up with TRBD2. The material sequenced was PBMCs from blood, taken about 12 days after vaccination. This TCR was recovered from a man between 45 and 60 years old who received an inactivated influenza vaccine. For the CDR3, the DNA is TGCAGTGCTAGAGGGACTAGCGGAAACAATGAGCAGTTCTTC. Protein product: CSARGTSGNNEQFF.